This T cell receptor beta chain was observed in a study of shared clonotypes between healthy human individuals. Points from the study as a whole: Naive subsets generally exceeded memory subsets in estimated richness.

Naivety among CD8 cells was defined by CD45RO negativity and positive CCR7 selection, thereby excluding terminally differentiated effector memory CD45RA+ cells. The data were produced by immunoSEQ multiplex PCR, yet TCRdb's version contains in-frame clones alone and is incomplete. The table has about 2 million clones, 85% to 95% seen once. Germline CDR1 MNHEY, CDR2 SMNVEV (reference sequence). V lost 5 bases, J lost 5 bases, and 11 bases stayed unmatched. The CDR3 covers 16 residues. The sample holds one count of this clone. What it recognizes is unknown. The sequence derives from a young man in good health. What was sequenced was naive CD8+ T cells sorted from blood. The gene calls are TRBV27 and TRBJ2-1, with 8 bases aligning to TRBD1. CDR3 sequence: CASSPLGQGINNEQFF. CDR3 DNA sequence: TGTGCCAGCAGTCCCCTAGGACAGGGAATCAACAATGAGCAGTTCTTC.